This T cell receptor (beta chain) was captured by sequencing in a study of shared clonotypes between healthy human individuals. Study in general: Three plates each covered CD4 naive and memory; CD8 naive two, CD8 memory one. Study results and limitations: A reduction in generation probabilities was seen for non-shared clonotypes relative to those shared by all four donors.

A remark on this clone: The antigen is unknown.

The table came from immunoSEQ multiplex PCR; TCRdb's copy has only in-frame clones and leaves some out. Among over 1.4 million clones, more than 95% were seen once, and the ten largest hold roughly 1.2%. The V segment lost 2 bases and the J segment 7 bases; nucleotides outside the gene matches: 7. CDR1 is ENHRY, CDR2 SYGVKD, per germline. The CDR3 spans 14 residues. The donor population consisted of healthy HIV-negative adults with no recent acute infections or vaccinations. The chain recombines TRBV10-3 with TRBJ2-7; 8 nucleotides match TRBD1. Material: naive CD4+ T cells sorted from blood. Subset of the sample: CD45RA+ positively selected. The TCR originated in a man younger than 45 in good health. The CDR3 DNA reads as TGTGCCATCAGTGAGGGACAGGGATCGGGTGAGCAGTACTTC. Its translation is CAISEGQGSGEQYF.